The present TCR beta chain was sequenced within a study of cytomegalovirus exposure and HLA in healthy donors. Study at large: The study's early data release held about 85 million unique TCRs from HLA-typed donors. Study-wide results and caveats: A missense DCLRE1C variant was associated with V- and J-gene trimming of TCR beta chains in a later analysis, and an independent cohort replicated the association.

This clone showed up just once. What it binds is not known. The PCR contained 60 Vbeta and 13 Jbeta primers. Sequenced by immunoSEQ multiplex PCR; TCRdb stores in-frame clones only, minus some. The sample holds fewer than 200,000 clones, roughly 80% seen once. This TCR was recovered from a woman aged 18-30 years in good health and CMV-seronegative. The sample consisted of PBMCs.

The CDR3 region has the DNA TGTGCCAGCAGTTTCCAGGGGCCCGGCACAGATACGCAGTATTTT. Its protein product is CASSFQGPGTDTQYF. This chain joins TRBV28 and TRBJ2-3, with D perhaps TRBD1 (6 bases). The CDR3 sequence is 15 residues long. Trimming took off 3 bases at V and 1 base at J, with 11 bases between the two ends. Germline lookup yields CDR1 MDHEN and CDR2 SYDVKM.